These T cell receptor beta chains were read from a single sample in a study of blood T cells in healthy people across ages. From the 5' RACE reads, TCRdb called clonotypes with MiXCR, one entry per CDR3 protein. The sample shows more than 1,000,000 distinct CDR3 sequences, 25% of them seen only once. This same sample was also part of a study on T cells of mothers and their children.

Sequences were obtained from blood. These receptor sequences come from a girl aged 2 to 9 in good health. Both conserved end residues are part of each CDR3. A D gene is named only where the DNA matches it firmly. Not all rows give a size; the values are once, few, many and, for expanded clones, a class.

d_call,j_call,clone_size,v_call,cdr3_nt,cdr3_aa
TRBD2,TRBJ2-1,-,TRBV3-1,TGTGCCAGCAGCCAAGCAGGACTGGGGACTAGCGGGAGAAGCGAGCAGTTCTTC,CASSQAGLGTSGRSEQFF
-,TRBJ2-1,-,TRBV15,TGTGCCACCAGCAGAGGGGGGGATGGCCACAATGAGCAGTTCTTC,CATSRGGDGHNEQFF
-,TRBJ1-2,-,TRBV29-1,TGCAGCGGAGGGGACTCTCGTTACACCTTC,CSGGDSRYTF
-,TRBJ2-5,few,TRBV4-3,TGCGCCAGCAGCCAAGACGTGTCAACTCTACAAGGGACCCAGTACTTC,CASSQDVSTLQGTQYF
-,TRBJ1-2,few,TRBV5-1,TGCGCCAGCGGCCAAGATTTACAGGGAACCTGGGGCTACACCTTC,CASGQDLQGTWGYTF
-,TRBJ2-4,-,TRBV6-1,TGTGCCAGCAGTCAAGCAGGGGTAGGGCCCAAAAACATTCAGTCCTTC,CASSQAGVGPKNIQSF
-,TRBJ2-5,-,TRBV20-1,TGCAGTGCTAGAGGCCAAGAGACCCAGTGCTTC,CSARGQETQCF
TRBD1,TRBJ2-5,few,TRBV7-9,TGTGCCAGCGGGACAGGGGAAGAGACCCAGTACTTC,CASGTGEETQYF
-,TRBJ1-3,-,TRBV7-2,TGTGCCAGCACCATCTCAATAGGGGGTGCTGGAAACACCATATATTTT,CASTISIGGAGNTIYF
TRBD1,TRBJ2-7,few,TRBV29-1,TGCAGCTCTAAGACAGGGGTCTATCCCTACGAGCAGTACTTC,CSSKTGVYPYEQYF
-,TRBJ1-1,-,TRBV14,TGTGCCAGCAGCCGCAGGAAAACGGCGGGAAACACTGAAGCTTTCTTT,CASSRRKTAGNTEAFF
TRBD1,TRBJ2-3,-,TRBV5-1,TGCGCCAGCAGTCGGGAGACAGGGGACACAGATACGCAGTATTTT,CASSRETGDTDTQYF
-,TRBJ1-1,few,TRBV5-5,TGTGCCAGCAGTTCGGGTATGGGAAACACTGAAGCTTTCTTT,CASSSGMGNTEAFF
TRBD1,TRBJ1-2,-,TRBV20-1,TGCAGTGCTAGAGATTGGGAGGGACAGATGGGCTACACCTTC,CSARDWEGQMGYTF
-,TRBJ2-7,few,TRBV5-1,TGCGCCAGCAGCTTAGGAGCGGTTGGGACCTACGAGCAGTACTTC,CASSLGAVGTYEQYF
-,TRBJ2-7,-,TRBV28,TGTGCCAGCAGTTTAAGGGGCTTAGTCGAGCAGTACTTC,CASSLRGLVEQYF
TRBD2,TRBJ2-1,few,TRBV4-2,TGTGCCAGCAGCCTCATATTGGCTAGCGGGCAAATTAGCCCCTACAATGAGCAGTTCTTC,CASSLILASGQISPYNEQFF
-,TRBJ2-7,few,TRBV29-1,TGCAGCGTACGCGGGCGAGGCGAGCAGTACTTC,CSVRGRGEQYF
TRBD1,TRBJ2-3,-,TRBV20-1,TGCAGTGCTAGACCGGGACAGCCTAGCACAGATACGCAGTATTTT,CSARPGQPSTDTQYF
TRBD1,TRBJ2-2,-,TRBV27,TGTGCCAGCAGTCTTCTCCCCTTCGTCGGGACAGGGCACACCGGGGAGCTGTTTTTT,CASSLLPFVGTGHTGELFF
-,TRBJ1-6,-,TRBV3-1,TGTGCCAGCAGCCGAGATGGCGGCCGGGATTCACCCCTCCACTTT,CASSRDGGRDSPLHF
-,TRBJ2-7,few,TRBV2,TGTGCCAGCGAGGGGCGAAACTACGAGCAGTACTTC,CASEGRNYEQYF
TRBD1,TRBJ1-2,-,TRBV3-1,TGTGCCAGCAGCCAAGGGGTGCCGGGACAGCACTATGGCTACACCTTC,CASSQGVPGQHYGYTF
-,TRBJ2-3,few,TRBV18,TGTGCCAGCTCACCACGCTCTAGCACAGATACGCAGTATTTT,CASSPRSSTDTQYF
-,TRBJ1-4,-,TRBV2,TGTGCCAGCGGACGGGCGCCCACCGATGAAAAACTGTTTTTT,CASGRAPTDEKLFF
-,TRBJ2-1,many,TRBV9,TGTGCCAGCAGCGTAGAAGGGAATGAGCAGTTCTTC,CASSVEGNEQFF
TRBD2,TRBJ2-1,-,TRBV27,TGTGCCACCAAATTAGCGGGGGCCGGCAATGAGCAGTTCTTC,CATKLAGAGNEQFF
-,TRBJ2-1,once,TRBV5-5,TGTGCCAGCAGCTTGGAGGCAGGGAGGTATGAGCAGTTCTTC,CASSLEAGRYEQFF
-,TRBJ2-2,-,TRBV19,TGTGCCAGTAGTATGGAGGGGGCGATCTACACCGGGGAGCTGTTTTTT,CASSMEGAIYTGELFF
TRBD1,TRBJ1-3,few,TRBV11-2,TGTGCCAGCAGCCCATCCGTCTCACAGGGGATAGTTGCGGGAAACACCATATATTTT,CASSPSVSQGIVAGNTIYF
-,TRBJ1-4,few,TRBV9,TGTGCCAGCAGCGGTTCCGGGACTGGGGGTGAAAAACTGTTTTTT,CASSGSGTGGEKLFF
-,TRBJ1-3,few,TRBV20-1,TGCAGTGCTAGATACAGGGAGGGAAACACCATATATTTT,CSARYREGNTIYF
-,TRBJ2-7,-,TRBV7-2,TGTGCCAGCAGCAAATCGGGACCATACTACGAGCAGTACTTC,CASSKSGPYYEQYF
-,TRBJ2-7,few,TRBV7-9,TGCGCCACTGGCGGGACATTCTACGAGCAGTACTTC,CATGGTFYEQYF